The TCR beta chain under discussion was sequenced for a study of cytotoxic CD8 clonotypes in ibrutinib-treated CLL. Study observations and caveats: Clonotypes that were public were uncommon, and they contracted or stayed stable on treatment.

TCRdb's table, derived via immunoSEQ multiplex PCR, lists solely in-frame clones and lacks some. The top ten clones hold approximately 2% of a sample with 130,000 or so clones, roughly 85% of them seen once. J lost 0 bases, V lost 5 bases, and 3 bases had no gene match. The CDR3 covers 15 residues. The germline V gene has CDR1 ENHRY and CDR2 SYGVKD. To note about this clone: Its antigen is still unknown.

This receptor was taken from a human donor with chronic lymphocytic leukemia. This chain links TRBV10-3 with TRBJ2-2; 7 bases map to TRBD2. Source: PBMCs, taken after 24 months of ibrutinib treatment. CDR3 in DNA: TGTGCCATCAGTCCAACTAGCGCGAACACCGGGGAGCTGTTTTTT. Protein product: CAISPTSANTGELFF.